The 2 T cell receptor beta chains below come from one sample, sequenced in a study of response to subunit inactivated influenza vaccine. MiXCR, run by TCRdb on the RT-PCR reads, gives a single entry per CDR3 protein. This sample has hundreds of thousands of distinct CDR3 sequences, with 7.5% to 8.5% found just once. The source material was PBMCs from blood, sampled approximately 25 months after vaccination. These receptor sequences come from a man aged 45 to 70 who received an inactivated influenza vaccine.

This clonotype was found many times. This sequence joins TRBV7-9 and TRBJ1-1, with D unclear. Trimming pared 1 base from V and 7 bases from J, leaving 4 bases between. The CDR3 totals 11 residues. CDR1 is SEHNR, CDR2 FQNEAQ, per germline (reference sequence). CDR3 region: CASSLGVEAFF. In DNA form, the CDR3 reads TGTGCCAGCAGCTTAGGAGTTGAAGCTTTCTTT.

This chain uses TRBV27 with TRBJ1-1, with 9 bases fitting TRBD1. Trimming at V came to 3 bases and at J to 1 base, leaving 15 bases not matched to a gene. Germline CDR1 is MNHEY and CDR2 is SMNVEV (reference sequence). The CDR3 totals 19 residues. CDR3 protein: CASSFRAPGQGISNTEAFF. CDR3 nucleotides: TGTGCCAGCAGTTTTCGAGCACCGGGACAGGGAATATCGAACACTGAAGCTTTCTTT.